Below are 25 T cell receptor beta chains sequenced from a single sample in a study of T-cell memory formation after mild COVID-19 (dated by TCRdb to 2020 to 2022). The protocol used for the library was 5' RACE. Sequencing was carried out with an Illumina NovaSeq 6000. Through fastp at Q25 and MiXCR, TCRdb rebuilt clones from the public reads, retaining in-frame beta chains. Each entry is one CDR3 protein sequence, shown with its most common DNA and genes. In all, the sample holds around 250,000 distinct CDR3 sequences, and over 15% of those were seen once. Under 25% of the sample goes to the ten largest clones. The sequenced material came from PBMCs or a T cell subset sorted from them (not recorded which). All receptors come from a man younger than 35 who had mild COVID-19 (a few samples of this study predate the infection). The sample titles of this study are shuffled in the database, so cell type and time point are left out; the donor was told from shared clones.

In this sample, this clonotype turned up a few times. The chain carries TRBV3-1 and TRBJ1-5, with D hard to call. The CDR3 totals 14 residues. The V end was cut by 5 bases, the J end by 4 bases, with 12 bases between. Germline V gene sequence: CDR1 LGHDT, CDR2 YNNKEL (reference sequence). CDR3 nucleotides: TGTGCCAGCAGCGCCAGTGTAGGAAATCAGCCCCAGCATTTT. It translates to CASSASVGNQPQHF.

This clonotype occurred a few times. The rearrangement joins TRBV18 to TRBJ2-7, with D possibly being TRBD2 (5 bases). This CDR3 has 12 amino acids. Trimming took off 3 bases at V and 5 bases at J, with 8 bases between the two ends. The germline CDR1 and CDR2 sequences are KGHSH and LQKENI. The CDR3, as DNA: TGTGCCAGCTCACCTGGAGCGGACGAGCAGTACGTC. Its translation: CASSPGADEQYV.

The V call is TRBV10-3, the J call TRBJ1-5; no firm D call. Germline lookup yields CDR1 ENHRY and CDR2 SYGVKD. With 4 bases removed from V and 7 bases from J, the gap between germline ends came to 11 bases. The CDR3 is made up of 13 amino acids. CDR3 protein: CAISVSGGQPQHF. The CDR3 DNA reads as TGTGCCATCAGTGTTTCAGGAGGCCAGCCCCAGCATTTT.

In its sample, this clonotype was seen many times. The chain has TRBV20-1 and TRBJ2-5; D not resolved. Germline V gene sequence: CDR1 DFQATT, CDR2 SNEGSKA (reference sequence). The V and J ends lost 2 bases and 5 bases respectively, with 12 bases between them. The CDR3 length is 13 residues. The CDR3 spells CSARKPVGETQYF. As DNA, the CDR3 is TGCAGTGCTAGAAAGCCGGTGGGGGAGACCCAGTACTTC.

The chain has TRBV7-9 and TRBJ2-7; possible D gene TRBD1, 5 bases. V dropped 5 bases and J dropped 3 bases, with 11 bases sitting between them. This CDR3 spans 13 amino acids. The germline V gene encodes CDR1 SEHNR and CDR2 FQNEAQ (reference sequence). In nucleotides, the CDR3 is TGTGCCAGCAGCCATCAGGGTCTCTACGAGCAGTACTTC. It yields the protein CASSHQGLYEQYF. Full variable domain (remainder filled in from reference TRBV7-9 and TRBJ2-7): DTGVSQNPRHKITKRGQNVTFRCDPISEHNRLYWYRQTLGQGPEFLTYFQNEAQLEKSRLLSDRFSAERPKGSFSTLEIQRTEQGDSAMYLCASSHQGLYEQYFGPGTRLTVT.

This clonotype was observed a few times. The chain couples TRBV10-2 to TRBJ2-1, with D possibly matching TRBD2 (7 bases). Trimming removed 6 bases from V and 6 bases from J, with 12 bases in between. CDR1 and CDR2 from the germline V gene are WSHSY and SAAADI. This CDR3 region has 13 residues. In nucleotides, the CDR3 is TGCGCCAGCAGCCCGGGGGGCCTCAATGAGCAGTTCTTC. This gives the protein CASSPGGLNEQFF.

The rearrangement links TRBV10-2 to TRBJ1-6; D uncertain. The V gene's germline CDR1 is WSHSY and CDR2 SAAADI. This CDR3 contains 14 residues. V lost 5 bases to trimming and J lost 8 bases, with 13 bases between them. The CDR3 nucleotides are TGCGCCAGCAGTACCTCCGGTTGGGATTCACCCCTCCACTTT. Translation gives CASSTSGWDSPLHF.

The chain joins TRBV4-3 to TRBJ2-2; the D gene is possibly TRBD2 (7 bases). Per the germline V gene, CDR1 is LGHNA and CDR2 is YSLEER. The CDR3 runs 15 residues. V lost 1 base and J lost 4, with 10 bases in between. CDR3 residues: CASSQGGGGTGELFF. CDR3 bases: TGCGCCAGCAGCCAAGGGGGAGGGGGCACCGGGGAGCTGTTTTTT.

This rearrangement joins TRBV6-1 to TRBJ1-5; 11 bases map to TRBD1. Trimming cost V 6 bases and J 7 bases; bases outside gene matches: 8. The V gene's germline CDR1 is MNHNS and CDR2 SASEGT. The CDR3 is 15 residues long. CDR3 sequence (DNA): TGTGCCAGCAGCCCCGGGACAGGGGGTTTACAGCCCCAGCATTTT. Its translation: CASSPGTGGLQPQHF.

The rearrangement joins TRBV7-9 to TRBJ2-3, with 9 bases lining up with TRBD2. The CDR3 totals 15 residues. Germline assignment: CDR1 SEHNR and CDR2 FQNEAQ (reference sequence). V lost 5 bases and J lost 6; bases outside the gene matches: 9. CDR3 in DNA: TGTGCCAGCAGCGCACCCGCGGGGGGGCAGGATACGCAGTATTTT. This translates into CASSAPAGGQDTQYF.

In its sample, this clonotype was seen a few times. V is TRBV12-3 or TRBV12-4 and J is TRBJ2-7; TRBD1 matches 11 bases. The CDR3 has 13 amino acids. V gave up 6 bases and J gave up 3 bases; unmatched junction bases: 1. CDR3 in DNA: TGTGCCAGCAGGGGGACAGGGGGCTACGAGCAGTACTTC. This translates into CASRGTGGYEQYF.

This clonotype turned up a few times. This chain links TRBV6-5 with TRBJ2-6; D is uncertain. Per germline, CDR1 MNHEY and CDR2 SVGAGI. Trimming took 1 base from V and 0 from J, leaving 10 bases between them. The CDR3 runs to 17 residues. CDR3 bases: TGTGCCAGCAGTTACTTTGCGGCAGGCTCTGGGGCCAACGTCCTGACTTTC. It specifies CASSYFAAGSGANVLTF.

The chain uses TRBV20-1 and TRBJ1-2; D remains unclear. V dropped 4 bases and J dropped 0 bases, with 9 bases sitting between them. Germline V gives CDR1 DFQATT, CDR2 SNEGSKA (reference sequence). The length of the CDR3 is 13 residues. The CDR3 loop is CSAIETSNYGYTF. CDR3 nucleotide sequence: TGCAGTGCTATTGAGACTTCTAACTATGGCTACACCTTC.

This clonotype was observed at least ten times. The V call is TRBV20-1, the J call TRBJ2-7; the match to TRBD1 covers 8 bases. Germline V gene sequence: CDR1 DFQATT, CDR2 SNEGSKA (reference sequence). The CDR3 contains 12 residues. Trimming took 4 bases from V and 5 from J; bases not matched to a gene: 4. The CDR3 spells CSATGQGNEQYF. The DNA for the CDR3 is TGCAGTGCTACCGGACAGGGTAACGAGCAGTACTTC.

V gene TRBV4-2 combines with J gene TRBJ2-7; no clear D gene. Germline assignment: CDR1 LGHNA and CDR2 YNFKEQ. The CDR3 consists of 15 residues. The V end was cut by 0 bases, the J end by 5 bases, with 14 bases between. The CDR3, as DNA: TGTGCCAGCAGCCAAGAACCACTGGTGGTCCACGAGCAGTACTTC. This gives the protein CASSQEPLVVHEQYF.

This clonotype was seen more than once but under ten times. The gene calls are TRBV29-1 and TRBJ2-3; 10 bases match TRBD2. This CDR3 has 18 residues. The germline CDR1 and CDR2 sequences are SQVTM and ANQGSEA. V gave up 5 bases and J gave up 0 bases; unmatched junction bases: 14. CDR3 protein: CSVYLGLAGVWSTDTQYF. CDR3 DNA: TGCAGCGTTTACCTGGGGCTAGCGGGGGTCTGGAGCACAGATACGCAGTATTTT.

In its sample, this clonotype was seen a few times. The genes are TRBV29-1 and TRBJ2-7; a possible D gene is TRBD2 (6 bases). Trimming shortened V by 4 bases and J by 1 base, and 8 bases separated the two germline ends. Germline loops: CDR1 SQVTM, CDR2 ANQGSEA. The CDR3 is 12 residues long. The CDR3 loop is CSVGGDSYEQYF. The DNA for the CDR3 is TGCAGCGTTGGGGGGGATTCCTACGAGCAGTACTTC.

The chain recombines TRBV6-5 with TRBJ1-2; 8 positions match TRBD1. The V and J ends lost 5 bases and 4 bases, in that order; junction bases with no gene match: 6. The germline V gene encodes CDR1 MNHEY and CDR2 SVGAGI. This CDR3 is built from 14 residues. CDR3 nucleotide sequence: TGTGCCAGCAGTACCCAGGGGGCGGTCTATGGCTACACCTTC. Protein sequence: CASSTQGAVYGYTF.

The V and J genes are TRBV25-1 and TRBJ2-5, with unresolved D. The CDR3 consists of 15 residues. Germline assignment: CDR1 MGHDK and CDR2 SYGVNS. Trimming left V 8 bases short and J 0 bases short, with 16 bases between. Here the CDR3 reads CASGVGSAYQETQYF. Here the CDR3 DNA reads TGTGCCAGCGGCGTCGGCTCCGCGTACCAAGAGACCCAGTACTTC.

The chain links TRBV10-3 to TRBJ2-1, with D uncertain. V lost 6 bases and J lost 4, with 7 bases in between. CDR1 is ENHRY, CDR2 SYGVKD, per germline. CDR3 length: 12 residues. The CDR3 reads CAISDEYNEQFF. The CDR3 nucleotides read TGTGCCATCAGCGACGAGTACAATGAGCAGTTCTTC.

This clonotype was seen a handful of times. The rearrangement uses TRBV6-2 or TRBV6-3 and TRBJ2-1; 9 nucleotides match TRBD1. Per the germline V gene, CDR1 is MNHEY and CDR2 is SVGEGT. The J segment lost 3 bases and the V segment lost 4 bases, leaving 4 bases of the junction unmatched. The CDR3 runs to 15 residues. CDR3 residues: CASSSGQGGYNEQFF. CDR3 in DNA: TGTGCCAGCAGTTCGGGACAGGGAGGCTACAATGAGCAGTTCTTC.

The CDR3: CASSYLDPYEQYV. In DNA, the CDR3 is TGTGCCAGCAGTTATCTCGATCCCTACGAGCAGTACGTC. V and J are TRBV6-5 and TRBJ2-7; D remains ambiguous. Germline V gene lookup returns CDR1 MNHEY and CDR2 SVGAGI. Trimming removed 3 bases at V and 2 bases at J, with 8 bases between. The CDR3 covers 13 residues.

The chain is built from TRBV12-3 or TRBV12-4 and TRBJ2-7; no clear D. Trimming took off 4 bases at V and 1 base at J, with 8 bases between the two ends. CDR3 size: 13 residues. This chain's CDR3 is CASSYLVSYEQYF. The CDR3 DNA is TGTGCCAGCAGTTATTTGGTATCCTACGAGCAGTACTTC.

This clonotype was seen a handful of times. V and J are TRBV5-4 and TRBJ1-4; no firm D call. The CDR3 has 15 amino acids. CDR1 SGHNT and CDR2 YYREEE come from the germline V gene (reference sequence). V gave up 0 bases and J gave up 8 bases, with 14 bases separating them. The CDR3 DNA sequence: TGTGCCAGCAGCTTGGACAACCTCGGCGGGGAAAAACTGTTTTTT. Amino acids: CASSLDNLGGEKLFF.

The genes are TRBV7-8 and TRBJ2-3, with unresolved D. The CDR3 totals 13 residues. V was trimmed by 5 bases and J by 4 bases, leaving 10 bases between them. The V gene's germline CDR1 is SGHVS and CDR2 FQNEAQ. The CDR3 spells CASSNNGADTQYF. CDR3 sequence (DNA): TGTGCCAGCAGCAATAATGGTGCAGATACGCAGTATTTT. Complete variable domain (other parts from reference TRBV7-8 and TRBJ2-3): GAGVSQSPRYKVAKRGQDVALRCDPISGHVSLFWYQQALGQGPEFLTYFQNEAQLDKSGLPSDRFFAERPEGSVSTLKIQRTQQEDSAVYLCASSNNGADTQYFGPGTRLTVL.